One sample yielded the 18 T cell receptor beta chains listed below, sequenced in a study of blood T cell repertoires in COVID-19. Clones were sequenced by immunoSEQ multiplex PCR, and TCRdb holds only the in-frame ones, with some missing. The table lists some 190,000 clones, around 80% of them singletons. Input material: PBMCs or T cells enriched from blood (not recorded which). The receptors were sampled from a man aged 55 to 69 who had been exposed to COVID-19.

The gene calls are TRBV30 and TRBJ2-2; 8 bases are shared with TRBD1. The V gene's germline CDR1 is GTSNPN and CDR2 SVGIG (reference sequence). V lost 0 bases and J lost 5; bases outside the gene matches: 8. This CDR3 is built from 16 residues. The CDR3 protein is CAWSVSRGLGTGELFF. In nucleotides, the CDR3 is TGTGCCTGGAGTGTAAGCAGGGGGCTAGGGACCGGGGAGCTGTTTTTT.

This clone was found once. This chain connects TRBV29-1 to TRBJ2-1; 10 positions match TRBD2. This CDR3 is 13 amino acids long. Per germline, CDR1 SQVTM and CDR2 ANQGSEA. Germline trimming cut 6 bases from V and 4 bases from J; bases unmatched to any gene: 3. CDR3 coding DNA: TGCAGCGTCAAGCGGGGGGGGTACAATGAGCAGTTCTTC. Translating gives CSVKRGGYNEQFF.

This sequence joins TRBV27 and TRBJ2-2, with 8 nucleotides matching TRBD1. This CDR3 comprises 14 residues. Germline V gene data show CDR1 as MNHEY and CDR2 as SMNVEV (reference sequence). The trim removed 7 bases at V and 5 bases at J, leaving 6 bases unmatched. The CDR3 spells CASIRTGRTGELFF. The CDR3 nucleotides are TGTGCCAGCATCAGGACAGGGAGAACCGGGGAGCTGTTTTTT.

This chain links TRBV2 with TRBJ2-1; 9 bases match TRBD2. This CDR3 contains 14 residues. The germline CDR1 and CDR2 sequences are SNHLY and FYNNEI. The junction had 10 bases not matched to a gene; V was cut back by 7 bases and J by 9 bases. CDR3 protein: CASIPREGVGEQFF. In DNA, the CDR3 is TGTGCCAGCATCCCGCGGGAGGGAGTTGGTGAGCAGTTCTTC.

J is TRBJ2-7 and V is TRBV6-4; 14 bases fit TRBD2. Germline CDR1 MRHNA, CDR2 SNTAGT. V was clipped by 0 bases and J by 3 bases; unmatched bases: 13. The CDR3 has 20 amino acids. The CDR3 sequence is CASSDSGGGLAGETGYEQYF. The DNA for the CDR3 is TGTGCCAGCAGTGACTCGGGGGGGGGACTAGCGGGAGAAACAGGCTACGAGCAGTACTTC.

The chain carries TRBV6-2 or TRBV6-3 and TRBJ1-5, with 12 bases aligning to TRBD1. Germline CDR1 and CDR2: MNHEY and SVGEGT. The CDR3 sequence is 18 residues long. The V gene end was trimmed by 6 bases and the J gene end by 4 bases; junction bases not matched to a gene: 13. The CDR3 coding sequence is TGTGCCAGCAGCTCTCCGGGACAGGGGGCGCGAGGGAATCAGCCCCAGCATTTT. It is translated as CASSSPGQGARGNQPQHF.

Ten or more counts support this clone. The V and J genes are TRBV11-3 and TRBJ1-1; 8 nucleotides agree with TRBD1. J was trimmed by 1 base and V by 6 bases; bases with no gene match: 4. Germline assignment: CDR1 SGHNT and CDR2 YENEEA. The CDR3 covers 14 residues. CDR3 amino acids: CASRLDRGNTEAFF. CDR3 DNA: TGTGCCAGCAGACTCGACAGGGGGAACACTGAAGCTTTCTTT.

This clone was observed a handful of times. The chain links TRBV24-1 to TRBJ2-1, with TRBD2 matching over 7 bases. Per the germline V gene, CDR1 is KGHDR and CDR2 is SFDVKD. The CDR3 has 17 residues. V shed 4 bases and J 6 bases; nucleotides not matched to a gene: 14. The CDR3 is CATSDPPGGERGNEQFF. For the CDR3, the DNA is TGTGCCACCAGTGACCCACCGGGGGGAGAGCGGGGCAATGAGCAGTTCTTC.

This rearrangement joins TRBV7-7 to TRBJ2-2; 11 nucleotides match TRBD2. With 1 base clipped from V and 5 bases from J, the junction kept 3 bases outside the gene matches. Germline lookup yields CDR1 SSHAT and CDR2 FNYEAQ (reference sequence). The CDR3 spans 16 residues. The CDR3 region has the DNA TGTGCCAGCAGCTTAGGACTAGCGGGGCGGACCGGGGAGCTGTTTTTT. Its protein product is CASSLGLAGRTGELFF.

V gene TRBV7-9 combines with J gene TRBJ2-7, with D perhaps matching TRBD2 (5 bases). The CDR3 spans 15 residues. With 2 bases removed from V and 6 bases from J, the gap between germline ends came to 17 bases. The germline V gene encodes CDR1 SEHNR and CDR2 FQNEAQ (reference sequence). CDR3 residues: CASSLFGSGHGEQYF. The CDR3 DNA reads TGTGCCAGCAGCTTATTTGGGAGCGGCCATGGCGAGCAGTACTTC.

The V and J genes are TRBV27 and TRBJ1-6, with 10 bases identical to TRBD1. This CDR3 comprises 16 residues. V shed 5 bases and J 6 bases; nucleotides not matched to a gene: 7. Germline lookup yields CDR1 MNHEY and CDR2 SMNVEV (reference sequence). CDR3 protein: CASSRSGTGANSPLHF. For the CDR3, the DNA is TGTGCCAGCAGTCGGTCCGGGACAGGGGCTAATTCACCCCTCCACTTT.

The rearrangement uses TRBV27 and TRBJ1-5; D remains unclear. CDR3 length: 16 amino acids. Looked up from germline, CDR1 is MNHEY and CDR2 is SMNVEV (reference sequence). Trimming cost V 2 bases and J 2 bases, with 13 bases left between them. The CDR3: CASSLRGVVGNQPQHF. Written as DNA, the CDR3 is TGTGCCAGCAGTTTACGGGGTGTTGTCGGCAATCAGCCCCAGCATTTT.

The CDR3 DNA is TGTGCCAGCAGTTACACAGCACCGGCCCCCAATCAGCCCCAGCATTTT. Translated: CASSYTAPAPNQPQHF. The rearrangement uses TRBV6-6 and TRBJ1-5; D unresolved. V was clipped by 2 bases and J by 3 bases, with 14 bases between them. The CDR3 loop spans 16 amino acids. Germline V CDR1 and CDR2: MNHNY, SVGAGI (reference sequence).

A word on this clone: The sample has other DNA sequences that encode this CDR3 too. The rearrangement links TRBV2 to TRBJ1-5, with no clear D. The CDR3 sequence is 14 residues long. Germline CDR1 SNHLY, CDR2 FYNNEI. V lost 3 bases and J lost 0, with 6 bases in between. As DNA, the CDR3 is TGTGCCAGCAGTGAGGGCACTAGCAATCAGCCCCAGCATTTT. The encoded protein is CASSEGTSNQPQHF. Full variable domain (rest looked up from reference TRBV2 and TRBJ1-5): EPEVTQTPSHQVTQMGQEVILRCVPISNHLYFYWYRQILGQKVEFLVSFYNNEISEKSEIFDDQFSVERPDGSNFTLKIRSTKLEDSAMYFCASSEGTSNQPQHFGDGTRLSIL.

The V gene is TRBV28, the J gene TRBJ1-1; the D is unclear. The length of the CDR3 is 12 residues. V was cut by 5 bases and J by 8 bases, with 12 bases left in between. Germline V CDR1 and CDR2: MDHEN, SYDVKM. The CDR3 is CASSRPRGEAFF. The CDR3 DNA reads as TGTGCCAGCAGTCGACCCAGAGGGGAAGCTTTCTTT.

V is TRBV27 and J is TRBJ1-5; tentative D call: TRBD1 (5 bases). Germline V gene data show CDR1 as MNHEY and CDR2 as SMNVEV (reference sequence). V was clipped by 6 bases and J by 4 bases, with 16 bases between them. This CDR3 spans 15 amino acids. Written as DNA, the CDR3 is TGTGCCAGCAGGCGTACACAGGTACAAAATCAGCCCCAGCATTTT. Encoded protein: CASRRTQVQNQPQHF.

As for this clone: A much larger clone lies one base from this, so it may be a read error. The chain employs TRBV7-2 and TRBJ2-2; no definite D call. The CDR3 consists of 15 residues. Germline V gives CDR1 SGHTA, CDR2 FQGNSA. V was cut by 2 bases and J by 0 bases, with 7 bases left in between. The DNA for the CDR3 is TGTGCCAGCAGCTTAATAGCAGCGAACACCGGGGAGCTGTTTTTT. Protein product: CASSLIAANTGELFF.

V and J are TRBV21-1 and TRBJ1-1. TRBV21-1 is noted as a pseudogene. This CDR3 is built from 16 residues. DNA of the CDR3: TGTGCCAGCAGCAAAGGCGGGCGATCGGGGAGGACTGAAGCTTTCTTT. Residues: CASSKGGRSGRTEAFF.